A single sample is the source of the 15 T cell receptor beta chains below, sequenced in a study of T cell responses to AZD1222 COVID-19 vaccine listed by TCRdb under 2021. The library relied on the immunoSEQ multiplex PCR assay. Here the immuneACCESS table is served through TCRdb, limited to in-frame sequences with V and J called. Missing clones are a known gap in these copies; in checked studies unresolved V genes cover under half, and the rest lacks a known reason. This sample is represented by approximately 150,000 clones; roughly 92% of them were singletons. About 1.4% of the sample rests with the top ten. Reading the label with the study, this specimen's time point is: baseline before first vaccination. The sequenced sample was peripheral blood, obtained on day 0 of AZD1222 vaccination. These receptors came from an adult in good health.

The chain combines TRBV24-1 with TRBJ2-1; perhaps TRBD2 as D (6 bases). Trimming stripped 3 bases from V and 4 bases from J, with 12 bases between. This CDR3 has 15 amino acids. Germline V gene lookup returns CDR1 KGHDR and CDR2 SFDVKD. The CDR3 sequence is CATSDRGAWYNEQFF. The CDR3 nucleotides are TGTGCCACCAGTGATCGCGGGGCTTGGTACAATGAGCAGTTCTTC.

The chain couples TRBV4-1 to TRBJ1-2, with D possibly TRBD1 on 5 matching bases. The V and J ends lost 0 bases and 4 bases respectively, with 9 bases between them. The CDR3 totals 14 residues. Germline V CDR1 and CDR2: MGHRA, YSYEKL. For the CDR3, the DNA is TGCGCCAGCAGCCAAGATGGCAGGGTCTATGGCTACACCTTC. The encoded protein is CASSQDGRVYGYTF.

The chain recombines TRBV10-2 with TRBJ2-4; no definite D call. Between the trimmed V and J ends, which lost 1 base and 7 bases, there was a span of 5 bases. Germline lookup yields CDR1 WSHSY and CDR2 SAAADI. This CDR3 has 12 amino acids. CDR3 protein: CASSEWANIQYF. The DNA for the CDR3 is TGCGCCAGCAGTGAGTGGGCGAACATTCAGTACTTC.

The chain uses TRBV3-1 (or the pseudogene TRBV3-2) and TRBJ2-2; D is possibly TRBD2 (5 bases). V lost 0 bases and J 0 bases, leaving 11 bases between the germline ends. Germline V lookup: CDR1 LGHDT, CDR2 YNNKEL (reference sequence). CDR3 length: 17 residues. In DNA form, the CDR3 reads TGTGCCAGCAGCCAAGAAAGAGGCGGGTCGAACACCGGGGAGCTGTTTTTT. It translates to CASSQERGGSNTGELFF.

The gene calls are TRBV11-2 and TRBJ1-2; D call uncertain. The CDR3 is made up of 16 amino acids. CDR1 and CDR2 from the germline V gene are SGHAT and FQNNGV. V lost 4 bases, J lost 0 bases, and 15 bases lay in between. CDR3 sequence: CASSSMGRPSNYGYTF. DNA of the CDR3: TGTGCCAGCAGCTCAATGGGCAGGCCTTCTAACTATGGCTACACCTTC.

The DNA for the CDR3 is TGCGCCAGCAGCTTGGAAACCCTCTCTGGAAACACCATATATTTT. Residues: CASSLETLSGNTIYF. The chain has TRBV5-1 and TRBJ1-3, with D unresolved. Trimming cost V 0 bases and J 0 bases, with 7 bases left between them. This CDR3 has 15 residues. Germline V lookup: CDR1 SGHRS, CDR2 YFSETQ.

This chain connects TRBV7-2 to TRBJ1-3, with D uncertain. Looked up from germline, CDR1 is SGHTA and CDR2 is FQGNSA. Trimming pared 1 base from V and 0 bases from J, leaving 4 bases between. There are 14 residues in the CDR3. The CDR3 is CASSLESSGNTIYF. In DNA, the CDR3 is TGTGCCAGCAGCTTAGAAAGCTCTGGAAACACCATATATTTT.

The rearrangement joins TRBV5-3 to TRBJ2-7, with TRBD1 as a possible D gene (6 bases). TRBV5-3 is known as an ORF, though its function is uncertain. With 5 bases removed from V and 1 base from J, the gap between germline ends came to 25 bases. The CDR3 loop spans 18 amino acids. DNA for the CDR3: TGTGCCAGAAGGGCGAGCCCGGGACACCATACTTTATCCTACGAGCAGTACTTC. It is translated as CARRASPGHHTLSYEQYF.

This chain connects TRBV6-5 to TRBJ2-7; D could derive from TRBD1 or TRBD2 (5 bases each). Trimming removed 6 bases at V and 4 bases at J, with 13 bases between. The CDR3 loop spans 13 amino acids. Germline V lookup: CDR1 MNHEY, CDR2 SVGAGI. The DNA for the CDR3 is TGTGCCAGCAGGACAGACTGGGAGTACGAGCAGTACTTC. Encoded protein: CASRTDWEYEQYF.

This clone was recorded a few times. The rearrangement joins TRBV7-2 to TRBJ2-3; D is perhaps TRBD1 or TRBD2 (5 bases each). The CDR3 has 15 amino acids. Germline values: CDR1 SGHTA, CDR2 FQGNSA. Trimming took 5 bases from V and 6 from J, leaving 18 bases between them. The CDR3 nucleotides are TGTGCCAGCAGCCTATCCGGGGCTTGGCGGGATACGCAGTATTTT. Residues: CASSLSGAWRDTQYF.

The rearrangement uses TRBV18 and TRBJ1-1; 10 bases map to TRBD1. Germline CDR1 and CDR2: KGHSH and LQKENI. This CDR3 has 16 residues. V was pared by 3 bases and J by 8 bases, with 12 bases of the junction left unmatched. This CDR3 is CASSPSGTGVGREAFF. The CDR3, as DNA: TGTGCCAGCTCACCCTCCGGGACAGGGGTTGGCAGGGAAGCTTTCTTT.

The chain employs TRBV29-1 and TRBJ2-3; D unresolved. The V gene's germline CDR1 is SQVTM and CDR2 ANQGSEA. V was clipped by 0 bases and J by 4 bases, with 8 bases between them. There are 13 residues in the CDR3. The chain's CDR3 is CSVEDAPADTQYF. The CDR3 DNA reads as TGCAGCGTTGAAGACGCTCCAGCAGATACGCAGTATTTT.

This clone showed up just once. CDR3 sequence: CASTSLGANVLTF. In nucleotides, the CDR3 is TGTGCCAGCACCTCACTTGGGGCCAACGTCCTGACTTTC. V usage is TRBV6-6 and J usage is TRBJ2-6, with no clear D. Trimming took off 7 bases at V and 3 bases at J, with 7 bases between the two ends. From germline, CDR1 is MNHNY and CDR2 SVGAGI (reference sequence). The CDR3 consists of 13 residues.

The chain has TRBV5-1 and TRBJ2-7, with 8 bases matching TRBD1. V gave up 1 base and J gave up 5 bases; unmatched junction bases: 8. The length of the CDR3 is 15 residues. The germline gives CDR1 SGHRS, CDR2 YFSETQ. The chain's CDR3 is CASSLLSTGGNEQYF. For the CDR3, the DNA is TGCGCCAGCAGCTTGTTGTCTACAGGGGGGAACGAGCAGTACTTC.

This chain uses TRBV5-4 with TRBJ1-1; 9 bases are a match to TRBD1. CDR3 length: 17 amino acids. V lost 3 bases, J lost 1 base, and 10 bases stayed unmatched. The germline V gene encodes CDR1 SGHNT and CDR2 YYREEE (reference sequence). CDR3 sequence (DNA): TGTGCCAGCAGCTCACTACAGGGGGCGGGCCGGAACACTGAAGCTTTCTTT. This sequence encodes CASSSLQGAGRNTEAFF.